The sequence of this T cell receptor (beta chain) was determined in a study of CD8 T cells in Susac syndrome. Reverse transcription of 0.5 to 1 ug RNA was performed with random hexamers. immunoSEQ multiplex PCR amplified TCR beta CDR3 across 54 Vbeta, 13 Jbeta. TCRdb reprocessed the immunoSEQ multiplex PCR reads via MiXCR and lists one record per CDR3 protein. The sample holds about 160,000 distinct CDR3 sequences, just over 90% seen once. The control participants were healthy donors, and these controls were matched with respect to both age and sex. Findings and limits, study-wide: The number of individuals included in the study's TCR sequencing and HLA analysis was acknowledged as relatively small.

The CDR3 contains 17 residues. Trimming removed 4 bases from V and 0 bases from J; junction bases left unmatched: 7. From germline, CDR1 is SGHNT and CDR2 YYREEE (reference sequence). For this clonotype: What it recognizes is unknown.

Sequenced material: CD4+ T cells from PBMCs. The V and J genes are TRBV5-4 and TRBJ2-6; 7 positions agree with TRBD1. This TCR was recovered from a human donor in good health. CDR3 amino acids: CASSPEQGNSGANVLTF. The CDR3 DNA follows: TGTGCCAGCAGCCCGGAACAGGGGAACTCTGGGGCCAACGTCCTGACTTTC.